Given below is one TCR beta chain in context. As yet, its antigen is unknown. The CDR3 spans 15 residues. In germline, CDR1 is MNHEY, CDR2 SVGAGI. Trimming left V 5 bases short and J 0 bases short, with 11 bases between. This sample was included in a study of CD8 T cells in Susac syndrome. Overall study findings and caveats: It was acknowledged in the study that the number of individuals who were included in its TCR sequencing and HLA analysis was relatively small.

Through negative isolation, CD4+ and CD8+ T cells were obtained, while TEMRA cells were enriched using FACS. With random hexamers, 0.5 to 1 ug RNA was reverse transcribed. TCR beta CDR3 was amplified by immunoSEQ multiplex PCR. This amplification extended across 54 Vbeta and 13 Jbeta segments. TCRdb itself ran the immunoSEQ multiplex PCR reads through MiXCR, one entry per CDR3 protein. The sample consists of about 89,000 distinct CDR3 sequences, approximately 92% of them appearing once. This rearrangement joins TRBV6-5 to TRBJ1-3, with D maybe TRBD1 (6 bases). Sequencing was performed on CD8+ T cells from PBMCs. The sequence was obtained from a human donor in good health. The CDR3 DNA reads TGTGCCAGCAGTCCCGGGACACCCTCTGGAAACACCATATATTTT. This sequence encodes CASSPGTPSGNTIYF.